This TCR beta chain was profiled in a study of T cell responses to AZD1222 COVID-19 vaccine. Study-wide results and caveats: There were mostly white British donors and more females than males, and clonal diversity was possibly underestimated. The study identified only a handful of AZD1222 recipients as seropositive at baseline.

Comment on this clone: What it binds is unknown.

Here immunoSEQ multiplex PCR was the method, and the copy in TCRdb shows in-frame clones only, minus some. The sample includes some 86,000 clones, around four fifths of them seen just once. The CDR3 loop spans 16 amino acids. The J segment lost 5 bases and the V segment lost 4 bases, leaving 8 bases of the junction unmatched. Germline lookup yields CDR1 SGDLS and CDR2 YYNGEE. The sequencing used peripheral blood, collected on day 0 of AZD1222 vaccination. The rearrangement joins TRBV9 to TRBJ2-2; 10 positions match TRBD1. The TCR sequence derives from an adult in good health. This chain's CDR3 is CASSPRTGGLTGELFF. CDR3 nucleotides: TGTGCCAGCAGCCCACGGACAGGGGGACTGACCGGGGAGCTGTTTTTT. The entire variable domain, with the rest obtained from reference TRBV9 and TRBJ2-2, is as follows: DSGVTQTPKHLITATGQRVTLRCSPRSGDLSVYWYQQSLDQGLQFLIQYYNGEERAKGNILERFSAQQFPDLHSELNLSSLELGDSALYFCASSPRTGGLTGELFFGEGSRLTVL.